Each of the 9 T cell receptor beta chains below was sequenced from the same sample in a study of blood T cell repertoires in COVID-19 (dated by TCRdb to the early 2020s). Library generation was performed with the immunoSEQ multiplex PCR assay. Sourced from immuneACCESS, this table was stored by TCRdb with only in-frame sequences that have V and J called. A share of the clones is absent; for the studies checked, an unresolved V gene accounts for under half, and the remainder has no known explanation. Here the sample has 85,000 to 110,000 clones; about nine tenths occur a single time. The ten largest clones add up to 17% of the sample. Material for sequencing was peripheral blood. The source of these receptors is a woman of 80 years or more in a cohort sampled during active COVID-19.

This clone has just one count. The rearrangement links TRBV19 to TRBJ1-4, with 8 bases identical to TRBD1. With V trimmed by 5 bases and J by 0 bases, 14 bases remained unmatched. Germline-derived CDR1 and CDR2 are LNHDA and SQIVND (reference sequence). This CDR3 comprises 19 residues. CDR3 sequence: CASSSFGTGPFATNEKLFF. Written as DNA, the CDR3 is TGTGCCAGTAGTTCCTTCGGGACAGGCCCCTTTGCAACTAATGAAAAACTGTTTTTT.

The count of this clone is one. The chain has TRBV6-6 and TRBJ2-1; 9 nucleotides align to TRBD1. This CDR3 spans 14 amino acids. V shed 8 bases, J shed 6 bases, and the junction held 8 bases outside the gene matches. Germline CDR1 is MNHNY and CDR2 is SVGAGI (reference sequence). This chain's CDR3 is CASGDRGERNEQFF. In DNA, the CDR3 is TGTGCCAGCGGCGACAGGGGGGAACGCAATGAGCAGTTCTTC.

The J gene is TRBJ2-1, the V gene TRBV5-1, with 11 bases fitting TRBD2. This CDR3 is 16 amino acids long. The V gene end was trimmed by 2 bases and the J gene end by 0 bases; junction bases not matched to a gene: 1. The germline V gene encodes CDR1 SGHRS and CDR2 YFSETQ. CDR3 protein: CASSLLAGASYNEQFF. For the CDR3, the DNA is TGCGCCAGCAGCTTACTAGCGGGAGCCTCCTACAATGAGCAGTTCTTC.

The genes are TRBV7-2 and TRBJ1-5, with D possibly being TRBD1 (6 bases). This CDR3 region has 14 residues. The V and J ends lost 5 bases and 6 bases respectively, with 14 bases between them. The germline V gene encodes CDR1 SGHTA and CDR2 FQGNSA. CDR3 DNA: TGTGCCAGCAGCCCAAGGGGGGGAGGTCAGCCCCAGCATTTT. Amino acids: CASSPRGGGQPQHF.

The chain combines TRBV11-3 with TRBJ2-7; TRBD1 matches 9 bases. Per germline, CDR1 SGHNT and CDR2 YENEEA. The ends lost 1 base at V and 2 bases at J; junction bases unmatched: 6. CDR3 size: 16 residues. In DNA form, the CDR3 reads TGTGCCAGCAGCTTAGGGGGGACAGGGACAACCTACGAGCAGTACTTC. This encodes CASSLGGTGTTYEQYF.

This chain links TRBV19 with TRBJ2-1; 12 nucleotides align to TRBD1. There are 18 residues in the CDR3. Looked up from germline, CDR1 is LNHDA and CDR2 is SQIVND (reference sequence). V shed 3 bases and J 0 bases; nucleotides not matched to a gene: 6. CDR3 sequence: CASSILGTGGLSYNEQFF. For the CDR3, the DNA is TGTGCCAGTAGTATCCTGGGGACAGGGGGCCTCTCCTACAATGAGCAGTTCTTC.

The chain recombines TRBV13 with TRBJ2-2; the D gene is possibly TRBD1 (6 bases). Germline V gene data show CDR1 as PRHDT and CDR2 as FYEKMQ (reference sequence). The CDR3 totals 16 residues. V was trimmed by 5 bases and J by 0 bases, leaving 13 bases between them. CDR3 bases: TGTGCCAGCAGCCTCGGACAGACCGCGAACACCGGGGAGCTGTTTTTT. As protein: CASSLGQTANTGELFF.

The V call is TRBV2, the J call TRBJ2-7; tentative D call: TRBD1 (6 bases). V was shortened by 10 bases and J by 0 bases, with 13 bases between the two germline ends. CDR3 length equals 13 residues. CDR1 is SNHLY and CDR2 is FYNNEI in the germline V gene. The CDR3 is CANGQQISYEQYF. CDR3 in DNA: TGTGCCAACGGACAGCAAATCTCCTACGAGCAGTACTTC.

The chain employs TRBV6-1 and TRBJ1-1, with a possible D match to TRBD1 (5 bases). The germline V gene has CDR1 MNHNS and CDR2 SASEGT. The ends were cut back, 2 bases at V and 11 bases at J, with 15 bases in the middle. CDR3 length equals 13 residues. The CDR3 nucleotides read TGTGCCAGCAGTGAAATGGACGGCCGGGGGGCTTTCTTT. Residues: CASSEMDGRGAFF.